This T cell receptor beta chain was captured by sequencing in a study of cytomegalovirus exposure and HLA in healthy donors. Whole-study results and caveats: A highly shared variant cluster was judged a likely technical artifact. There were 150 to 200 TCR beta chains listed as cytomegalovirus-associated. An assumption of roughly uniform sequencing depth across donors underlay the presence/absence analyses. It has been reported that TCR beta sequences accurately predicted the HLA-A and HLA-B alleles of most subjects.

Vbeta (60) and Jbeta (13) primers were used in the PCR. The table came from immunoSEQ multiplex PCR; TCRdb's copy has only in-frame clones and leaves some out. This table holds some 120,000 clones, 60% to 75% found once. Points on this clone: What it binds is not known.

This CDR3 is 12 amino acids long. The germline V gene has CDR1 LNHDA and CDR2 SQIVND (reference sequence). Trimming cost V 2 bases and J 4 bases, with 5 bases left between them. The sequence was obtained from a woman between 50 and 59 years old in good health and CMV-seropositive. The chain carries TRBV19 and TRBJ2-5; the D is unclear. The sequencing sample was made of PBMCs. CDR3 amino acids: CASSIRRETQYF. The CDR3 DNA reads as TGTGCCAGTAGTATAAGGAGAGAGACCCAGTACTTC.